This T cell receptor (beta chain) was documented in a study of T cells after yellow fever vaccination. Study background: Each low-cell-number fraction was prepared by means of SMART-Seq v4 Ultra Low Input.

Trimming took 1 base from V and 3 from J, leaving 7 bases between them. This CDR3 comprises 14 residues. Germline V gene lookup returns CDR1 MGHRA and CDR2 YSYEKL. MiXCR, run by TCRdb on the 5' RACE reads, gives a single entry per CDR3 protein. Of more than 200,000 distinct CDR3 sequences in the sample, about 3.9% are singletons; the top ten hold about a fifth. This clonotype was counted at least ten times. Antigen specificity is unknown. Broader study findings: Subsequent booster samples again held most clones from primary vaccination (96% CD4, approximately 85% CD8).

The receptor was isolated from a man between 18 and 29 years old who received the YFV17D yellow fever vaccine. The chain carries TRBV4-1 and TRBJ1-5; D gene uncertain. The sequencing used PBMCs, collected 15 days after the yellow fever booster vaccination. The CDR3 loop reads CASSQAAVNQPQHF. DNA of the CDR3: TGCGCCAGCAGCCAAGCAGCTGTCAATCAGCCCCAGCATTTT.